This is a list of T cell receptor beta chains from one sample in a study of T-cell reconstitution after alpha-beta-depleted transplantation in children. TCRdb re-derived calls from the PCR reads in MiXCR, one entry per CDR3 protein. This table holds some 280,000 distinct CDR3 sequences, 9.5% to 10% found once. The sample consisted of PBMCs from the stem cell graft donor, taken from the stem cell graft. These receptors were collected from a human donor who donated a stem cell graft to a child with SCID. Both conserved end residues are part of each CDR3. D genes are given only for firm matches. The size field is filled for only some rows; it gives once, few, many or a size class.

J gene: TRBJ2-7; V gene: TRBV4-1; clone size: few; D gene: NA; CDR3 protein: CASSPRPDYEQYF; CDR3 DNA: TGCGCCAGCAGCCCCCGTCCGGACTACGAGCAGTACTTC
J gene: TRBJ1-5; V gene: TRBV18; clone size: NA; D gene: NA; CDR3 protein: CASSPLGRPHPGPQHF; CDR3 DNA: TGTGCCAGCTCACCCTTAGGACGCCCTCATCCCGGCCCCCAGCATTTT
J gene: TRBJ1-4; V gene: TRBV5-1; clone size: few; D gene: NA; CDR3 protein: CASSLWGNNEKLFF; CDR3 DNA: TGCGCCAGCAGCTTGTGGGGGAATAATGAAAAACTGTTTTTT
J gene: TRBJ2-7; V gene: TRBV9; clone size: few; D gene: TRBD2; CDR3 protein: CASSVGGLAYEQYF; CDR3 DNA: TGTGCCAGCAGCGTAGGGGGACTAGCCTACGAGCAGTACTTC
J gene: TRBJ1-1; V gene: TRBV6-5; clone size: few; D gene: TRBD1; CDR3 protein: CASSYRGQGTEAFF; CDR3 DNA: TGTGCCAGCAGTTACCGGGGACAGGGCACTGAAGCTTTCTTT
J gene: TRBJ2-1; V gene: TRBV6-1; clone size: few; D gene: TRBD2; CDR3 protein: CASRGRGGSGGATEQFF; CDR3 DNA: TGTGCCAGCAGGGGTCGAGGGGGTAGCGGGGGGGCCACTGAGCAGTTCTTC
J gene: TRBJ2-5; V gene: TRBV5-1; clone size: NA; D gene: TRBD2; CDR3 protein: CASSFLAGDETQYF; CDR3 DNA: TGCGCCAGCAGTTTCCTAGCGGGGGACGAGACCCAGTACTTC
J gene: TRBJ1-1; V gene: TRBV10-3; clone size: few; D gene: NA; CDR3 protein: CAISVWGGLHGDTEAFF; CDR3 DNA: TGTGCCATCAGTGTGTGGGGGGGACTCCATGGAGACACTGAAGCTTTCTTT
J gene: TRBJ1-4; V gene: TRBV5-1; clone size: few; D gene: NA; CDR3 protein: CASSLDRVNEKLFF; CDR3 DNA: TGCGCCAGCAGCTTGGACAGGGTGAATGAAAAACTGTTTTTT
J gene: TRBJ2-2; V gene: TRBV12-3/TRBV12-4; clone size: NA; D gene: NA; CDR3 protein: CASSTLGGGTGELFF; CDR3 DNA: TGTGCCAGCAGTACGTTGGGGGGTGGTACCGGGGAGCTGTTTTTT
J gene: TRBJ2-2; V gene: TRBV29-1; clone size: many; D gene: NA; CDR3 protein: CSGSGTVTGELFF; CDR3 DNA: TGCAGCGGCTCCGGGACCGTCACCGGGGAGCTGTTTTTT
J gene: TRBJ2-3; V gene: TRBV20-1; clone size: NA; D gene: NA; CDR3 protein: CSARARDSTDTQYF; CDR3 DNA: TGCAGTGCTAGAGCCCGGGACAGCACAGATACGCAGTATTTT
J gene: TRBJ1-5; V gene: TRBV5-1; clone size: many; D gene: NA; CDR3 protein: CASSPDGRSNQPQHF; CDR3 DNA: TGCGCCAGCAGCCCGGATGGTAGAAGCAATCAGCCCCAGCATTTT
J gene: TRBJ2-4; V gene: TRBV5-1; clone size: many; D gene: TRBD2; CDR3 protein: CASHDYQRGDIQYF; CDR3 DNA: TGCGCCAGCCATGACTACCAGCGGGGGGACATTCAGTACTTC
J gene: TRBJ2-2; V gene: TRBV7-9; clone size: NA; D gene: NA; CDR3 protein: CASSPIGGENTGELFF; CDR3 DNA: TGTGCCAGCAGCCCTATTGGGGGAGAGAACACCGGGGAGCTGTTTTTT
J gene: TRBJ1-4; V gene: TRBV7-9; clone size: many; D gene: TRBD1; CDR3 protein: CASIVAGQSVEKLFF; CDR3 DNA: TGTGCCAGCATCGTAGCGGGACAGTCGGTTGAAAAACTGTTTTTT
J gene: TRBJ1-2; V gene: TRBV10-3; clone size: few; D gene: NA; CDR3 protein: CAISESRETGYTF; CDR3 DNA: TGTGCCATCAGTGAGTCGAGGGAAACTGGCTACACCTTC
J gene: TRBJ2-7; V gene: TRBV10-3; clone size: many; D gene: TRBD2; CDR3 protein: CAISESSGGVYEQYF; CDR3 DNA: TGTGCCATCAGTGAGTCCAGCGGGGGGGTCTACGAGCAGTACTTC
J gene: TRBJ2-5; V gene: TRBV20-1; clone size: NA; D gene: TRBD1; CDR3 protein: CSARRSGTAQETQYF; CDR3 DNA: TGCAGTGCTAGAAGGTCTGGGACAGCCCAAGAGACCCAGTACTTC
J gene: TRBJ2-3; V gene: TRBV18; clone size: NA; D gene: NA; CDR3 protein: CASSPVRIGGATDTQYF; CDR3 DNA: TGTGCCAGCTCACCGGTTAGGATTGGCGGTGCCACAGATACGCAGTATTTT
J gene: TRBJ2-2; V gene: TRBV7-9; clone size: many; D gene: TRBD1; CDR3 protein: CASITGTANTGELFF; CDR3 DNA: TGTGCCAGCATTACCGGGACAGCGAACACCGGGGAGCTGTTTTTT
J gene: TRBJ1-2; V gene: TRBV6-5; clone size: few; D gene: TRBD1; CDR3 protein: CASSTMTGNYGYTF; CDR3 DNA: TGTGCCAGCAGTACCATGACAGGGAACTATGGCTACACCTTC
J gene: TRBJ2-3; V gene: TRBV14; clone size: few; D gene: NA; CDR3 protein: CASSPDIRGTDTQYF; CDR3 DNA: TGTGCCAGCAGCCCAGACATACGGGGCACAGATACGCAGTATTTT
J gene: TRBJ2-2; V gene: TRBV9; clone size: NA; D gene: TRBD2; CDR3 protein: CASSDLPTSGGTGELFF; CDR3 DNA: TGTGCCAGCAGCGACCTCCCGACTAGCGGGGGCACCGGGGAGCTGTTTTTT
J gene: TRBJ2-3; V gene: TRBV12-3/TRBV12-4; clone size: many; D gene: NA; CDR3 protein: CASSLMSSPSTDTQYF; CDR3 DNA: TGTGCCAGCAGTTTAATGTCTAGCCCTAGCACAGATACGCAGTATTTT
J gene: TRBJ2-5; V gene: TRBV12-3/TRBV12-4; clone size: many; D gene: NA; CDR3 protein: CASSFGGAAETQYF; CDR3 DNA: TGTGCCAGCAGTTTTGGGGGGGCCGCAGAGACCCAGTACTTC
J gene: TRBJ2-7; V gene: TRBV10-3; clone size: many; D gene: NA; CDR3 protein: CATVQGDSYEQYF; CDR3 DNA: TGTGCCACGGTACAGGGAGACTCCTACGAGCAGTACTTC
J gene: TRBJ2-2; V gene: TRBV4-1; clone size: few; D gene: NA; CDR3 protein: CASSQENRVPGELFF; CDR3 DNA: TGCGCCAGCAGCCAAGAAAACAGGGTCCCCGGGGAGCTGTTTTTT
J gene: TRBJ2-2; V gene: TRBV3-1; clone size: NA; D gene: NA; CDR3 protein: CASSQGIRSTGELFF; CDR3 DNA: TGTGCCAGCAGCCAAGGGATCAGGAGCACCGGGGAGCTGTTTTTT
J gene: TRBJ2-7; V gene: TRBV12-3/TRBV12-4; clone size: few; D gene: NA; CDR3 protein: CASSPPLGGEQYF; CDR3 DNA: TGTGCCAGCAGCCCACCTCTCGGCGGCGAGCAGTACTTC
J gene: TRBJ2-5; V gene: TRBV12-3/TRBV12-4; clone size: few; D gene: NA; CDR3 protein: CASSFRGPRGGTQYF; CDR3 DNA: TGTGCCAGCAGTTTCCGCGGGCCACGTGGTGGAACCCAGTACTTC
J gene: TRBJ2-5; V gene: TRBV6-5; clone size: NA; D gene: TRBD1; CDR3 protein: CASSYRGRQETQYF; CDR3 DNA: TGTGCCAGCAGTTACAGGGGGCGGCAAGAGACCCAGTACTTC
J gene: TRBJ1-2; V gene: TRBV7-3; clone size: NA; D gene: NA; CDR3 protein: CASSLTAGQGTYGYTF; CDR3 DNA: TGTGCCAGCAGCTTAACCGCGGGGCAGGGGACCTATGGCTACACCTTC
J gene: TRBJ1-1; V gene: TRBV5-5; clone size: few; D gene: TRBD1; CDR3 protein: CASSYRDRMNTEAFF; CDR3 DNA: TGTGCCAGCAGCTACCGGGACAGAATGAACACTGAAGCTTTCTTT
J gene: TRBJ2-1; V gene: TRBV5-6; clone size: many; D gene: TRBD2; CDR3 protein: CASSFIFSGGKENEQFF; CDR3 DNA: TGTGCCAGCAGCTTTATCTTTAGCGGGGGGAAGGAGAATGAGCAGTTCTTC
J gene: TRBJ2-1; V gene: TRBV3-1; clone size: many; D gene: NA; CDR3 protein: CASSQEGLLNYNEQFF; CDR3 DNA: TGTGCCAGCAGCCAGGAGGGGCTCCTTAACTACAATGAGCAGTTCTTC
J gene: TRBJ1-1; V gene: TRBV5-1; clone size: few; D gene: NA; CDR3 protein: CASSLVQLNTEAFF; CDR3 DNA: TGCGCCAGCAGCTTGGTTCAGCTGAACACTGAAGCTTTCTTT
J gene: TRBJ1-2; V gene: TRBV20-1; clone size: NA; D gene: NA; CDR3 protein: CSAFPVNYGYTF; CDR3 DNA: TGCAGTGCCTTTCCCGTAAACTATGGCTACACCTTC